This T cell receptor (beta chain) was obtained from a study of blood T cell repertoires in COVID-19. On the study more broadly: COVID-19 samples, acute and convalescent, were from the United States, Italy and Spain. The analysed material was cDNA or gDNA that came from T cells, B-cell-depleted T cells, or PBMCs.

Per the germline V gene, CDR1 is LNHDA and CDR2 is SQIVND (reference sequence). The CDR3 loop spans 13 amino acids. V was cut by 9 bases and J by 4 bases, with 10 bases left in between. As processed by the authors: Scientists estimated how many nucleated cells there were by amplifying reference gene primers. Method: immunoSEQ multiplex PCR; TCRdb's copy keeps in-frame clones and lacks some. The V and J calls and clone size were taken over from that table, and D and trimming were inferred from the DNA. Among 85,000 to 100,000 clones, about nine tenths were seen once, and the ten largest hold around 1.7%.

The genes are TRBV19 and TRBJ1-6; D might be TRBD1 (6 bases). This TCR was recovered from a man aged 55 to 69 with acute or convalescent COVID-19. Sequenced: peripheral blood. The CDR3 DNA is TGTGCCAGCGCACAGGGTTATAATTCACCCCTCCACTTT. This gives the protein CASAQGYNSPLHF.